The 4 T cell receptor beta chains in this list originate from one sample, sequenced in a study of shared clonotypes between healthy human individuals. It was CD45RO-negative cells, positively selected for CCR7, that made up naive CD8 cells, with terminally differentiated effector memory CD45RA+ cells excluded. Profiled with immunoSEQ multiplex PCR; TCRdb holds only in-frame clones, not every one. This table holds about 2 million clones, over 85% found once. The material sequenced was naive CD8+ T cells sorted from blood. These receptor sequences come from a man aged 18 to 30 in good health.

Details on this clone: The same CDR3 can be traced to other DNA sequences in this sample. The rearrangement uses TRBV27 and TRBJ1-3, with a possible D match to TRBD1 (5 bases). Germline V CDR1 and CDR2: MNHEY, SMNVEV (reference sequence). This CDR3 region has 15 residues. Trimming pared 0 bases from V and 1 base from J, leaving 7 bases between. Here the CDR3 DNA reads TGTGCCAGCAGTTTATCCGGGGGTTCTGGAAACACCATATATTTT. It is translated as CASSLSGGSGNTIYF.

The chain joins TRBV4-2 to TRBJ1-1, with D maybe TRBD1 (5 bases). The CDR3 spans 16 residues. Germline CDR1 LGHNA, CDR2 YNFKEQ. V lost 0 bases, J lost 7 bases, and 18 bases lay in between. As DNA, the CDR3 is TGTGCCAGCAGCCAAGATTTGGAAGGGGTTCGGGGTGAAGCTTTCTTT. This translates into CASSQDLEGVRGEAFF.

V usage is TRBV7-9 and J usage is TRBJ2-3; possibly TRBD1 for D (6 bases). The ends were cut back, 4 bases at V and 1 base at J, with 12 bases in the middle. The CDR3 runs to 15 residues. Germline V gives CDR1 SEHNR, CDR2 FQNEAQ (reference sequence). CDR3 protein: CASSYVEGGTDTQYF. The CDR3 DNA reads as TGTGCCAGCAGCTACGTCGAGGGGGGCACAGATACGCAGTATTTT.

The gene calls are TRBV10-3 and TRBJ2-1; TRBD1 matches at 12 bases. The germline V gene encodes CDR1 ENHRY and CDR2 SYGVKD. There are 15 residues in the CDR3. V lost 7 bases to trimming and J lost 10 bases; unmatched junction nucleotides: 11. CDR3 sequence: CAINPGQGALEEQFF. The CDR3 DNA is TGTGCCATCAACCCGGGACAGGGGGCTTTGGAGGAGCAGTTCTTC.